This record concerns one T cell receptor (beta chain) sequence. The antigen is unknown. TCRdb reanalysed the reads using MiXCR and keeps one entry per CDR3 protein. The sample has about 110,000 distinct CDR3 sequences; around 30% are singletons. Looked up from germline, CDR1 is MNHNY and CDR2 is SVGAGI (reference sequence). V lost 8 bases to trimming and J lost 4 bases, with 8 bases between them. The CDR3 runs to 11 residues. This sample stems from a study of T cell repertoires in cytomegalovirus infection. On the study more broadly: CMV epitopes used comprised recently identified HLA-C-restricted ones and well-studied HLA-B-restricted ones. Signatures in public TCR beta sequences pointed to both CMV infection and matching HLA type. Broader study findings: CMV carriers with the relevant HLA were identified by cumulative public TCR beta family frequency.

The sequence derives from a human donor in good health (CMV status not recorded). Some clones in this sample may be carry-over from other donors' samples. Sequencing was performed on CD8+ T cells from cultured PBMCs, taken from culture after CMV antigen stimulation. This chain uses TRBV6-6 with TRBJ1-2, with D hard to call. CDR3 loop: CASRLGYGYTF. DNA for the CDR3: TGTGCCAGCCGTCTAGGCTATGGCTACACCTTC.